The TCR beta chain described here comes from a study of vaccination and CD4 T cells after COVID-19 (dated 2022 in TCRdb). Describing the broader study: Convalescent patients had a positive SARS-CoV-2 result on nasal swab PCR, and of these patients, some 10 had mild disease and one had severe disease. The convalescent cohort comprised six males and four females, including two Hispanic individuals, seven Caucasians, two Asians and one multiracial person. Each participant got two doses of either the Pfizer-BioNTech BNT162b2 vaccine (n=8) or the Moderna mRNA-1273 vaccine (n=2). Post-COVID blood samples from convalescent patients were collected a median of approximately 93 days after diagnosis, with a range of about 35 to 161 days. The time from the second vaccine dose to post-vaccine blood sampling had a median of roughly 70 days and ranged from about 12 to 250 days. For stimulating the cultures, overlapping spike peptide pools were used, derived from SARS-CoV-2 as well as from the common cold coronaviruses HCoV-NL63, HCoV-OC43 and HCoV-229E. In control cultures, a CEFX viral epitope pool was used as positive control, an HIV-1 Nef peptide pool was used as negative control, or no peptide was added. In 10 COVID-19 convalescent patients and a handful of infection-naive healthy vaccine recipients, researchers compared the spike-specific CD4+ TCR repertoire from before mRNA vaccination with the repertoire from after. Overall study outcomes, separate from this receptor: Among the post-vaccine SARS-CoV-2-reactive clones in convalescent patients, a median 86.3% showed up only after vaccination, which suggests vaccine-specific priming. Although the median number of SARS-CoV-2-reactive clonotypes went up from fewer than 25 after infection to around 40 after vaccination, the increase was not significant. Only a relatively small number of convalescent patients were included in the study, and early timepoints following natural infection were not analyzed. Of the vaccine-specific clones in convalescent patients, 304 of 307, or nearly all, reacted only to SARS-CoV-2 spike and did not cross-react with common cold coronaviruses.

Explained via the paper, the treatment or condition label denotes: roughly 11-day PBMC culture with coronavirus spike peptide pools or control peptides (ViraFEST assay). The study used the ViraFEST assay, which expanded antigen-specific T cells with peptide pools and then identified expanded clonotypes by TCR sequencing. Positive SARS-CoV-2 PCR tests in the convalescent patients dated from March to December 2020, before Alpha, Beta and Delta variants emerged in the United States. About 1.8 million PBMCs per well were cultured in IMDM with roughly 5.5% human AB serum and 8.5 to 10 IU/ml IL-2, plus 10 ug/ml peptide pools. On days 3 and 7, half of the culture medium was replaced with fresh IL-2-containing medium. After 10 to 11 days of culture, CD4+ T cells were isolated by negative selection with the EasySep CD4+ T cell isolation kit. Ficoll-Paque Plus gradient centrifugation was used to isolate PBMCs from whole blood, and the isolated PBMCs were then either used fresh or cryopreserved at -140C. Each culture condition was generally run in triplicate wells.

A note on this clonotype: Its target antigen remains unknown. There are no base qualities to consult, and no much larger clone falls within one base.

The library was made by PCR. TCR sequencing of DNA from cultured CD4+ T cells used the Oncomine TCR Beta short-read assay at the Johns Hopkins FTIC core. The QIAamp micro DNA kit was used to extract genomic DNA from the cultured CD4+ T cells. Oncomine TCR Beta libraries from cultured CD4+ T cells were pooled using unique dual indexes and sequenced on an Illumina iSeq 100. The study's processing was this. Non-productive sequences were removed, and CDR3s that did not start with C, did not end with F or W, or were shorter than 7 amino acids were discarded. The MANAFEST web application identified antigen-specific clonotypes by comparing peptide-stimulated wells against reference wells and other culture wells. An FDR below 0.05, an odds ratio above 5, and a productive frequency above 0.1% in at least two of three replicate wells were required for clones to be considered positive. Cross-reactive clonotypes were defined as significantly expanded in both SARS-CoV-2 spike wells and at least one common cold coronavirus spike condition. Levenshtein distances (stringdist) and unrooted phylogenetic trees (ape) in R version 3.6.1 were used to assess CDR3 homology. TCRdb reran the public reads through fastp at Q25 and MiXCR, keeping productive beta chains. Under each unique CDR3 protein, matching rows form one entry showing the most common genes and DNA. The V and J calls come from TCRdb's annotation, not from the publication. This sample comprises more than 9,500 distinct CDR3 sequences, approximately 52% of them detected only once. The ten largest clonotypes hold roughly 30% of the sample.

V is cut by 4 bases and J by 3 bases, and the space between the germline ends is 9 bases. For CDR1 and CDR2, the germline V gene lists MNHEY and SVGAGI. The CDR3 runs 13 residues from the cysteine to the phenylalanine. Of all the DNA, just the CDR3 is kept, 39 bases in frame from base 1. The origin of this receptor is a human donor who had recovered from COVID-19. Sequencing was done on a sample of CD4+ T cells from blood, cultured in vitro. The chain joins TRBV6-5 to TRBJ1-2, with no confidently assigned D gene. The DNA reads as follows: TGTGCCAGCAGTTCGGGGTCACACTATGGCTACACCTTC. This translates into CASSSGSHYGYTF.